Sequencing of this T cell receptor beta chain was carried out in a study of T cell responses to AZD1222 COVID-19 vaccine. Broader study findings: Donors, mostly white British, included more females; clonal diversity was possibly underestimated. Nearly half of spike-specific TCRs reportedly go after variant regions that carry no mutations.

The CDR3 covers 15 residues. Per germline, CDR1 MNHEY and CDR2 SVGAGI. V shed 5 bases, J shed 9 bases, and the junction held 11 bases outside the gene matches. The method was immunoSEQ multiplex PCR; TCRdb's version includes in-frame clones alone and lacks a portion of them. The table includes 140,000 to 150,000 clones, approximately 90% detected once. On this clone itself: Its antigen is not identified.

The V and J genes are TRBV6-5 and TRBJ2-1; 9 positions agree with TRBD2. The TCR comes from an adult who received the AZD1222 COVID-19 vaccine. The sequenced sample was peripheral blood, obtained 28 days after the second AZD1222 dose. The CDR3 DNA sequence: TGTGCCAGCAGTACCGGAGGCGGGAGGGCCAGTGAGCAGTTCTTC. Its protein is CASSTGGGRASEQFF.